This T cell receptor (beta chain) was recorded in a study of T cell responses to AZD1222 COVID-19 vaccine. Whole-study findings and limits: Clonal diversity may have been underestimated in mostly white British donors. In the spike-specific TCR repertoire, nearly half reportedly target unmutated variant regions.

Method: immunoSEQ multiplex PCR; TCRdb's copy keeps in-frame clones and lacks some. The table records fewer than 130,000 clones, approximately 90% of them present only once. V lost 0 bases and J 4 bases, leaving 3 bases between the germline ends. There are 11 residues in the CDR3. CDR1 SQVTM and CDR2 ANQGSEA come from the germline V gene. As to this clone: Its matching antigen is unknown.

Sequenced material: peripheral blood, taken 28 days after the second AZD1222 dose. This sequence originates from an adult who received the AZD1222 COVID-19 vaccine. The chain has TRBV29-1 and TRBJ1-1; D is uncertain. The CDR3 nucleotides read TGCAGCGTTGAAGAGGGCACTGAAGCTTTCTTT. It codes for CSVEEGTEAFF.